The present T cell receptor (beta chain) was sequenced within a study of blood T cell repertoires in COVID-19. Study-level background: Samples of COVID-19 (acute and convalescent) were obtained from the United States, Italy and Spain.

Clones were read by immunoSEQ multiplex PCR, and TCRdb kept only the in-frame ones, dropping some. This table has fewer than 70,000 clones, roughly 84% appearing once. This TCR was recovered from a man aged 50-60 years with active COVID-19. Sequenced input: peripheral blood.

CDR3 region: CASSASTGFSSNQPQHF. CDR3 in DNA: TGTGCCAGCAGCGCCTCTACCGGGTTTAGTAGCAATCAGCCCCAGCATTTT. This chain uses TRBV7-2 with TRBJ1-5; D unresolved. Trimming took 5 bases from V and 0 from J, leaving 17 bases between them. Germline CDR1 is SGHTA and CDR2 is FQGNSA. CDR3 length equals 17 residues.